This T cell receptor beta chain was captured in a study of cytomegalovirus exposure and HLA in healthy donors. About the research overall: The 95 to 150 validation repertoires used a platform that matched the one used for the approximately 610 first-cohort repertoires, as a later analysis reported.

Findings of the study overall: Within the roughly 120 validation repertoires, first-cohort TCR clusters tended to co-occur, according to a later analysis.

Germline V gives CDR1 MNHEY, CDR2 SVGAGI. The CDR3 extends over 15 amino acids. The V segment lost 5 bases and the J segment 6 bases; nucleotides outside the gene matches: 5. A note on this clone: As yet, its antigen is unknown.

The approximately 120-subject validation cohort, separate from the approximately 630-subject first cohort, included the donors. TCRdb's table, derived via immunoSEQ multiplex PCR, lists solely in-frame clones and lacks some. The sample records 110,000 to 150,000 clones, about 91% being singletons. The sequenced sample was PBMCs. The sequence came from a woman between 18 and 30 years old in good health and CMV-seropositive. The rearrangement links TRBV6-5 to TRBJ2-3, with 13 nucleotides matching TRBD2. The CDR3 loop is CASSRTSGSGDTQYF. The CDR3 region has the DNA TGTGCCAGCAGTCGGACTAGCGGGAGTGGGGATACGCAGTATTTT.